This TCR beta chain came from a study of T cell repertoires in ileal Crohn's disease. Study-wide context: Every patient was operated on for stricturing (about 60%) or penetrating (approximately 40%) complications.

The CDR3 covers 14 residues. The V and J ends lost 5 bases and 5 bases respectively, with 15 bases between them. Germline assignment: CDR1 LGHNA and CDR2 YNFKEQ. Measured with immunoSEQ multiplex PCR; TCRdb has only the in-frame clones, and not every one. In the table there are fewer than 10,000 clones, around 77% of which are singletons. As concerns this clone: Antigen unknown.

Study-level findings and limits: Clonal expansions were more frequent in active smokers than non-smokers at surgery.

The source of this sequence is an adult with Crohn's disease. The chain combines TRBV4-2 with TRBJ1-2; TRBD1 might be the D (6 bases). The sequencing sample was made of ileal tissue. The CDR3 sequence is CASSSSGTNYGYTF. CDR3 sequence (DNA): TGTGCCAGCAGCTCCTCCGGGACAAATTATGGCTACACCTTC.